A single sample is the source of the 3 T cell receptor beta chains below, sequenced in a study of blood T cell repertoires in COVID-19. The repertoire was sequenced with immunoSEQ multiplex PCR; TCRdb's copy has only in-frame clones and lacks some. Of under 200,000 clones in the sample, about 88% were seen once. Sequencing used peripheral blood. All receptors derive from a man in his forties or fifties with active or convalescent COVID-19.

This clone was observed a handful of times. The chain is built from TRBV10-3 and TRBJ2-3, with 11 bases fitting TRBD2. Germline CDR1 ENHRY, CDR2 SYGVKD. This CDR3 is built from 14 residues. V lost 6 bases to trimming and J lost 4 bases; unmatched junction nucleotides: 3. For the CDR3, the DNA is TGTGCCATCAGACCGACTAGCGGGGCAGATACGCAGTATTTT. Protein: CAIRPTSGADTQYF.

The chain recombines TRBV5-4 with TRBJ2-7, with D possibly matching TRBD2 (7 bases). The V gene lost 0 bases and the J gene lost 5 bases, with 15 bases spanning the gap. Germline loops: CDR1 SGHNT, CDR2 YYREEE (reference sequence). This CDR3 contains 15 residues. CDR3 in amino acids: CASSLVGGAADEQYF. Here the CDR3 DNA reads TGTGCCAGCAGCTTGGTAGGGGGGGCCGCCGACGAGCAGTACTTC.

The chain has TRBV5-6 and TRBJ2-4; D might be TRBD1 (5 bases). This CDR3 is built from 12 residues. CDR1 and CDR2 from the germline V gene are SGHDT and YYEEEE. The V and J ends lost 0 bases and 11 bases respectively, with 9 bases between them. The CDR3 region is CASSLGRAVQYF. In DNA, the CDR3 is TGTGCCAGCAGCTTGGGCAGGGCAGTTCAGTACTTC.